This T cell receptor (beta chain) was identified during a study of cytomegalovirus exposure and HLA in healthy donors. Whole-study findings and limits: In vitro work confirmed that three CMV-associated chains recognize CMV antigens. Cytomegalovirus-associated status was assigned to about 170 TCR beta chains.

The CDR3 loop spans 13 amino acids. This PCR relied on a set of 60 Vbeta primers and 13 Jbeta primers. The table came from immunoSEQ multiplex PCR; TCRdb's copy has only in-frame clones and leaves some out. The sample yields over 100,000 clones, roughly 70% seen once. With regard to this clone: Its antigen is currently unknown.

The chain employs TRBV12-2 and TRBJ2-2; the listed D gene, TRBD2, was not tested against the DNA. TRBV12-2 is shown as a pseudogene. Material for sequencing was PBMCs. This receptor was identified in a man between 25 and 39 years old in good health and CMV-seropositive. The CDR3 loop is CASRFGRGGELFF. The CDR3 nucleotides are TGTGCAAGTCGCTTCGGGCGGGGCGGGGAGCTGTTTTTT.